This TCR beta chain stems from a study of blood T cell repertoires in COVID-19. Overall study: The United States, Italy and Spain were the sources of the acute and convalescent COVID-19 samples.

Authors' processing steps: Estimated nucleated cell counts came from reference gene primer amplification. The table came from immunoSEQ multiplex PCR; TCRdb's copy has only in-frame clones and leaves some out. V and J calls and clone size come straight from that table; D and trimming were deduced from the DNA. The sample has about 400,000 clones, around 92% seen once. Participants' reported clinical history set cohort assignment. Recovery among Cohort 3 donors was established by two negative PCRs, clearance, or symptom resolution. The V gene's germline CDR1 is MNHEY and CDR2 SVGAGI. The CDR3 is 13 amino acids. Trimming removed 5 bases from V and 6 bases from J, with 12 bases in between.

The receptor was isolated from a woman in her 30s who had recovered from COVID-19. The rearrangement uses TRBV6-5 and TRBJ2-3; no clear D. Input material: PBMCs or T cells enriched from blood (not recorded which). CDR3 in amino acids: CASSPSPLDTQYF. Here the CDR3 DNA reads TGTGCCAGCAGTCCCTCCCCCTTGGATACGCAGTATTTT.